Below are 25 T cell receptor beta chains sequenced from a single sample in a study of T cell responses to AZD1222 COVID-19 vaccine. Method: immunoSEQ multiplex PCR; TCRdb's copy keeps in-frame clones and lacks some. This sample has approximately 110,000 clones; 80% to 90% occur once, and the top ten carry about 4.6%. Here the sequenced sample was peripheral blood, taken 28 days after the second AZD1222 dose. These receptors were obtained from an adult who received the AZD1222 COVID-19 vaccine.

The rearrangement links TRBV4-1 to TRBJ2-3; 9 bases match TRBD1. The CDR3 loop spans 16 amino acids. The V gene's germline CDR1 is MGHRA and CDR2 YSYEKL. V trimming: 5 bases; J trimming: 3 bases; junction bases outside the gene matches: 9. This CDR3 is CASSSPGQGLTDTQYF. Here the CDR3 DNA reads TGCGCCAGCAGCTCACCGGGACAGGGATTAACAGATACGCAGTATTTT.

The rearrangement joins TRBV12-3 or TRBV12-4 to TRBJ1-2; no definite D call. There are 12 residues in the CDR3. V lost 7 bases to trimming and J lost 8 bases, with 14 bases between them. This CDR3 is CASTRSTGGYTF. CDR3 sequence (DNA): TGTGCCAGCACCCGGAGTACGGGAGGCTACACCTTC.

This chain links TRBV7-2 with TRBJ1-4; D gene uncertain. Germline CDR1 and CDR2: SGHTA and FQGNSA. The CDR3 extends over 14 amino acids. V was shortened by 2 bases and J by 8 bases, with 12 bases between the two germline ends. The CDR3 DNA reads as TGTGCCAGCAGCTTACAAGGAGGGATAGAAAAACTGTTTTTT. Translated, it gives CASSLQGGIEKLFF.

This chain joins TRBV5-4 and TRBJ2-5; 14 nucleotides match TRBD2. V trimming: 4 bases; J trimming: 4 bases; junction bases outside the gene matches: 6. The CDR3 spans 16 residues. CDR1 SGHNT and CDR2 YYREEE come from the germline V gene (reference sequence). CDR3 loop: CASSAGLAGVGETQYF. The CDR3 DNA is TGTGCCAGCAGCGCGGGACTAGCGGGAGTTGGAGAGACCCAGTACTTC.

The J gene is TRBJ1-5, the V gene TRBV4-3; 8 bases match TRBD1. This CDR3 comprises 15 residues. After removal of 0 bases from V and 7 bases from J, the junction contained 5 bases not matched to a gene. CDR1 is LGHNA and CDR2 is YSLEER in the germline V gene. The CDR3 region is CASSQDGSGGQPQHF. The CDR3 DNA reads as TGCGCCAGCAGCCAAGATGGTTCAGGGGGCCAGCCCCAGCATTTT.

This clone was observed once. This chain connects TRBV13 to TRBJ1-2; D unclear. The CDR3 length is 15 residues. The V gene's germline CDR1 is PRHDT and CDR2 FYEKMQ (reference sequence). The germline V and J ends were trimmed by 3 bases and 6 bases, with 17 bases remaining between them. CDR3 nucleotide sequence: TGTGCCAGCAGCTTCGGGATTGAGCTAATCGATGGCTACACCTTC. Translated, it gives CASSFGIELIDGYTF.

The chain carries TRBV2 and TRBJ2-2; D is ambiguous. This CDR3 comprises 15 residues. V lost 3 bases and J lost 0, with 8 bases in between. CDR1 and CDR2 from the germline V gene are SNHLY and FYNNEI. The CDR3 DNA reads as TGTGCCAGCAGTGACGGCAGTTCGAACACCGGGGAGCTGTTTTTT. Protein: CASSDGSSNTGELFF. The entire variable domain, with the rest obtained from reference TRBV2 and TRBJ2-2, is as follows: EPEVTQTPSHQVTQMGQEVILRCVPISNHLYFYWYRQILGQKVEFLVSFYNNEISEKSEIFDDQFSVERPDGSNFTLKIRSTKLEDSAMYFCASSDGSSNTGELFFGEGSRLTVL.

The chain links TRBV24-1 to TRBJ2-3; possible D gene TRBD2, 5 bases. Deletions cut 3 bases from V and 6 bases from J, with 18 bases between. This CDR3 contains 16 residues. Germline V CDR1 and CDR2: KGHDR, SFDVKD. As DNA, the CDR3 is TGTGCCACCAGTGATCCACGGCCAGGACTGCCCGATACGCAGTATTTT. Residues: CATSDPRPGLPDTQYF.

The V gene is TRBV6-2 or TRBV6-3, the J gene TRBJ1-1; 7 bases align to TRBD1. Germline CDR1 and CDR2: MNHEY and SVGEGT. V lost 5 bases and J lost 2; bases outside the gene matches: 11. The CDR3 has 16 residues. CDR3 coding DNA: TGTGCCAGCAGTCCGCAGACAGGGTTCCCCAACACTGAAGCTTTCTTT. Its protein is CASSPQTGFPNTEAFF.

The CDR3 coding sequence is TGCAGCGTGGCCTACAGGGGGCGGTTTGATGGGCCTGAAGCTTTCTTT. Its translation is CSVAYRGRFDGPEAFF. J is TRBJ1-1 and V is TRBV29-1; 9 bases map to TRBD1. V lost 6 bases, J lost 6 bases, and 17 bases stayed unmatched. The CDR3 has 16 residues. Germline assignment: CDR1 SQVTM and CDR2 ANQGSEA. The whole variable domain, remainder taken from reference TRBV29-1 and TRBJ1-1, is SAVISQKPSRDICQRGTSLTIQCQVDSQVTMMFWYRQQPGQSLTLIATANQGSEATYESGFVIDKFPISRPNLTFSTLTVSNMSPEDSSIYLCSVAYRGRFDGPEAFFGQGTRLTVV.

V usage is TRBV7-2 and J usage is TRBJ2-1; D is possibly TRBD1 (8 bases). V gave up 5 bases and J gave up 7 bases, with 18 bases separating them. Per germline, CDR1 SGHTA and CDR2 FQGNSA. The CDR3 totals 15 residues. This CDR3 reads CASSTHRGGGNEQFF. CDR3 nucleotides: TGTGCCAGCAGCACCCACAGGGGGGGTGGGAATGAGCAGTTCTTC.

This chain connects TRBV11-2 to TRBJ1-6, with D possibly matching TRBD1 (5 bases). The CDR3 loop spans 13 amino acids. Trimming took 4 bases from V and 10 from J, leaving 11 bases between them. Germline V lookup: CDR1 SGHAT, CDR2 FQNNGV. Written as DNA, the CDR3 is TGTGCCAGCAGCTCGATCAGGGACTCACCCCTCCACTTT. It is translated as CASSSIRDSPLHF.

This chain's CDR3 is CAISESPGLARETQYF. As DNA, the CDR3 is TGTGCCATCAGTGAGTCACCGGGACTAGCGAGGGAGACCCAGTACTTC. The V gene is TRBV10-3, the J gene TRBJ2-5; TRBD2 agrees at 10 bases. After removal of 0 bases from V and 5 bases from J, the junction contained 6 bases not matched to a gene. CDR3 size: 16 residues. Germline CDR1 is ENHRY and CDR2 is SYGVKD.

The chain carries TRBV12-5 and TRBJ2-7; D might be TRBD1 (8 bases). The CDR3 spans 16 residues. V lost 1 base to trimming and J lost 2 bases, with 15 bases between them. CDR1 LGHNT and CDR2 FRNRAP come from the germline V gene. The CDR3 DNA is TGTGCTAGTGGTTTGGGATTACAGGGGGGGCCCTACGAGCAGTACTTC. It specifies CASGLGLQGGPYEQYF.

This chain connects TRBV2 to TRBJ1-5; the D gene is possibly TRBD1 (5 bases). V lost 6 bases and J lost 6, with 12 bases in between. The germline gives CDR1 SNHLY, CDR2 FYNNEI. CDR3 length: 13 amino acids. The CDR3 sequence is CASRAGPVQPQHF. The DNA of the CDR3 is TGTGCCAGCAGGGCGGGACCGGTTCAGCCCCAGCATTTT.

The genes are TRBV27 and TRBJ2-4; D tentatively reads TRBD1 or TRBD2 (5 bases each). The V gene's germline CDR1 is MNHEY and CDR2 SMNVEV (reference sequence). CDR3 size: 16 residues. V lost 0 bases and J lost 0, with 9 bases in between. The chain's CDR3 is CASSLSGTIAKNIQYF. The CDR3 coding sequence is TGTGCCAGCAGTTTATCAGGGACCATAGCCAAAAACATTCAGTACTTC.

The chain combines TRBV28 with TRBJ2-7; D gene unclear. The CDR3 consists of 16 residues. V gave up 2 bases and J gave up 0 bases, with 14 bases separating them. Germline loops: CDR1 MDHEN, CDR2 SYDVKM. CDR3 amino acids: CASSLIAPLNSYEQYF. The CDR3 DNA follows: TGTGCCAGCAGTTTAATAGCTCCATTAAACTCCTACGAGCAGTACTTC. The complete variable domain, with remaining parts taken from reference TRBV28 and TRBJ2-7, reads DVKVTQSSRYLVKRTGEKVFLECVQDMDHENMFWYRQDPGLGLRLIYFSYDVKMKEKGDIPEGYSVSREKKERFSLILESASTNQTSMYLCASSLIAPLNSYEQYFGPGTRLTVT.

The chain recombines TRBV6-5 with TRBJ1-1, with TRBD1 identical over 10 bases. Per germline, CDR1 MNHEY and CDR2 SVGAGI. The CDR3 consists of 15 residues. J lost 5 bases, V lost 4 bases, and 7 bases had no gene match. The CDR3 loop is CASSWDRGSTTEAFF. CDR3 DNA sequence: TGTGCCAGCAGTTGGGACAGGGGAAGTACAACTGAAGCTTTCTTT.

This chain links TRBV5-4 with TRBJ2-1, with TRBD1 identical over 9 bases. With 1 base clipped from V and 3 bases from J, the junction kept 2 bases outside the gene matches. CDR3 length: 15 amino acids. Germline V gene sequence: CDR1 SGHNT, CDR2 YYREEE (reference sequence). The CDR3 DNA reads TGTGCCAGCAGCTTGCAGGGACAGGGCTACAATGAGCAGTTCTTC. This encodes CASSLQGQGYNEQFF.

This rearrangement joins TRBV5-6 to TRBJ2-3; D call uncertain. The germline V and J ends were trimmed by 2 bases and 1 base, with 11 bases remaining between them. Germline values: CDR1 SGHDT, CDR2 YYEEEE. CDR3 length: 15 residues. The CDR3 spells CASSLNGVGTDTQYF. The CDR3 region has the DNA TGTGCCAGCAGCTTAAACGGCGTAGGCACAGATACGCAGTATTTT.

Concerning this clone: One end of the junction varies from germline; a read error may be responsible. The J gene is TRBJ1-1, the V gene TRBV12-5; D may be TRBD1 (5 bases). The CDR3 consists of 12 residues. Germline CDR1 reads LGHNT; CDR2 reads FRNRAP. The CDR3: CASGLGDTEAFF. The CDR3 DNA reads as TGTGCTAGTGGATTGGGGGATACTGAAGCTTTCTTT.

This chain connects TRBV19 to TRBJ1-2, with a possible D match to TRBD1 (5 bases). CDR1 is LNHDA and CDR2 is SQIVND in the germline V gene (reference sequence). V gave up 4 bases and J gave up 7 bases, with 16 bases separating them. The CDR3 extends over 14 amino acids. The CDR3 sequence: CASSRGLSSAGYTF. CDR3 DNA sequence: TGTGCCAGTAGTAGGGGCCTTAGTTCGGCTGGCTACACCTTC.

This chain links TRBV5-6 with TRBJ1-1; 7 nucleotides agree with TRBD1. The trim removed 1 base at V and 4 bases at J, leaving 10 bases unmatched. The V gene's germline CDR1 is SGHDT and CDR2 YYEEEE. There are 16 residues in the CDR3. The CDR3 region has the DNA TGTGCCAGCAGCTTGTTCGCCTTTGCAGGGGGCACTGAAGCTTTCTTT. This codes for CASSLFAFAGGTEAFF.

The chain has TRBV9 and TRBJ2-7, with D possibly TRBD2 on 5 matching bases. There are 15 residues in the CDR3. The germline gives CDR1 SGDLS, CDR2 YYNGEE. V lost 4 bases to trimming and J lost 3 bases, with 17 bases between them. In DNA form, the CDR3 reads TGTGCCAGCAGCCCTTACGACGAGGGCGGCTACGAGCAGTACTTC. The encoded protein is CASSPYDEGGYEQYF.

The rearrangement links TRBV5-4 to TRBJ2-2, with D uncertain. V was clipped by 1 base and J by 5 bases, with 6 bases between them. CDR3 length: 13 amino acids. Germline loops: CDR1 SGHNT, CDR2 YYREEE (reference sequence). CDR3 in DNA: TGTGCCAGCAGCTTGTTGGAGACCGGGGAGCTGTTTTTT. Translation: CASSLLETGELFF.